The 32 T cell receptor beta chains listed next were all sequenced from one sample in a study of blood T cell repertoires in COVID-19. Repertoires were generated with immunoSEQ multiplex PCR, while TCRdb's copy carries only in-frame clones and drops some. The sample has about 180,000 clones, approximately 85% seen once; the top ten hold under 9.5%. Sequencing used PBMCs or T cells enriched from blood (not recorded which). The receptors derive from a woman aged 25 to 39 who had recovered from COVID-19.

The J gene is TRBJ2-7, the V gene TRBV7-2; 8 bases are a match to TRBD2. The CDR3 runs to 15 residues. Germline V gene data show CDR1 as SGHTA and CDR2 as FQGNSA. The V and J ends lost 1 base and 4 bases, in that order; junction bases with no gene match: 6. CDR3 residues: CASSLETGGGYEQYF. The CDR3 DNA is TGTGCCAGCAGCTTAGAGACGGGAGGGGGGTACGAGCAGTACTTC.

CDR3 coding DNA: TGCAGCGTTGAGGTGCCGGGACAGGGGATCTCCGGGGAGCTGTTTTTT. This codes for CSVEVPGQGISGELFF. This rearrangement joins TRBV29-1 to TRBJ2-2, with 10 bases lining up with TRBD1. The V gene's germline CDR1 is SQVTM and CDR2 ANQGSEA. The CDR3 covers 16 residues. V was pared by 3 bases and J by 6 bases, with 10 bases of the junction left unmatched.

This chain connects TRBV27 to TRBJ2-2, with 8 bases aligning to TRBD2. The CDR3 runs to 15 residues. V dropped 5 bases and J dropped 6; count of bases not matched to a gene: 8. The germline CDR1 and CDR2 sequences are MNHEY and SMNVEV (reference sequence). As DNA, the CDR3 is TGTGCCAGCAGTACCGGGACTAGATTTGCCGGGGAGCTGTTTTTT. Protein: CASSTGTRFAGELFF.

The gene calls are TRBV24-1 and TRBJ2-7; 9 nucleotides line up with TRBD1. The junction had 12 bases not matched to a gene; V was cut back by 5 bases and J by 5 bases. The CDR3 covers 16 residues. Germline V gene lookup returns CDR1 KGHDR and CDR2 SFDVKD. For the CDR3, the DNA is TGTGCCACCAGTGTCCCCAGGGGGGACAGGGTACACGAGCAGTACTTC. It specifies CATSVPRGDRVHEQYF.

The chain recombines TRBV7-9 with TRBJ2-2, with 8 positions matching TRBD2. The CDR3 consists of 12 residues. CDR1 SEHNR and CDR2 FQNEAQ come from the germline V gene (reference sequence). After removal of 9 bases from V and 8 bases from J, the junction contained 5 bases not matched to a gene. CDR3 sequence reads: CASREGRGELFF. As DNA, the CDR3 is TGTGCCAGTCGGGAGGGTCGTGGGGAGCTGTTTTTT.

J is TRBJ2-2 and V is TRBV28, with D perhaps TRBD2 (6 bases). Looked up from germline, CDR1 is MDHEN and CDR2 is SYDVKM. The V and J ends lost 6 bases and 4 bases respectively, with 9 bases between them. This CDR3 has 13 residues. The CDR3 sequence is CASRTSLTGELFF. Here the CDR3 DNA reads TGTGCCAGCAGAACTAGCCTCACCGGGGAGCTGTTTTTT.

The chain employs TRBV10-3 and TRBJ2-3; TRBD2 aligns across 11 bases. The length of the CDR3 is 15 residues. Germline values: CDR1 ENHRY, CDR2 SYGVKD. The ends lost 6 bases at V and 6 bases at J; junction bases unmatched: 8. CDR3 in amino acids: CAISKTSGMGDTQYF. The CDR3 bases are TGTGCCATCAGCAAGACTAGCGGGATGGGGGATACGCAGTATTTT.

The rearrangement joins TRBV29-1 to TRBJ2-3; 7 bases align to TRBD2. Per the germline V gene, CDR1 is SQVTM and CDR2 is ANQGSEA. J gave up 3 bases and V 2 bases, and 5 bases lay outside the gene matches. This CDR3 contains 14 residues. This CDR3 is CSVELAGVTDTQYF. The CDR3 DNA is TGCAGCGTTGAATTGGCGGGAGTTACAGATACGCAGTATTTT.

Here the CDR3 DNA reads TGTGCCAGCAGCCGTAATCCTACCGGGACAGGGGGATCTGGGGCCAACGTCCTGACTTTC. Amino acids: CASSRNPTGTGGSGANVLTF. The J gene is TRBJ2-6, the V gene TRBV7-6; 11 nucleotides agree with TRBD1. J lost 1 base, V lost 5 bases, and 13 bases had no gene match. The CDR3 spans 20 residues. CDR1 is SGHVS and CDR2 is FNYEAQ in the germline V gene.

This chain connects TRBV12-3 or TRBV12-4 to TRBJ1-4; D perhaps matches TRBD1 (5 bases). The CDR3 is made up of 12 amino acids. Trimming shortened V by 3 bases and J by 7 bases, and 6 bases separated the two germline ends. CDR3 residues: CASSFGGEKLFF. CDR3 nucleotide sequence: TGTGCCAGCAGTTTCGGGGGTGAAAAACTGTTTTTT.

V gene TRBV16 combines with J gene TRBJ1-4, with a possible D match to TRBD1 (5 bases). The CDR3 runs to 16 residues. The germline V gene has CDR1 KGHSY and CDR2 FQNENV. The V end lost 1 base, the J end lost 5 bases, and 14 bases lay between the germline ends. The CDR3 here is CASSQLPQGSNEKLFF. The CDR3 nucleotides are TGTGCCAGCAGCCAATTACCCCAGGGTTCAAATGAAAAACTGTTTTTT. The whole variable domain, remainder taken from reference TRBV16 and TRBJ1-4, is GEEVAQTPKHLVRGEGQKAKLYCAPIKGHSYVFWYQQVLKNEFKFLISFQNENVFDETGMPKERFSAKCLPNSPCSLEIQATKLEDSAVYFCASSQLPQGSNEKLFFGSGTQLSVL.

In the case of this clone: In the same sample, other DNA sequences code for this CDR3. DNA for the CDR3: TGTGCCAGCAGTTTGGGCGGGGAAGGCTATGGCTACACCTTC. Its translation: CASSLGGEGYGYTF. V is TRBV27 and J is TRBJ1-2; no reliable D call. Germline CDR1 MNHEY, CDR2 SMNVEV (reference sequence). V gave up 3 bases and J gave up 4 bases, with 12 bases separating them. The CDR3 contains 14 residues.

The rearrangement uses TRBV7-9 and TRBJ2-7, with D tentatively TRBD2 (6 bases). The CDR3 runs to 13 residues. V dropped 4 bases and J dropped 7 bases, with 14 bases sitting between them. Per the germline V gene, CDR1 is SEHNR and CDR2 is FQNEAQ (reference sequence). The CDR3 coding sequence is TGTGCCAGCAGCTCCGGAGGGGAAGGGGAGCAGTACTTC. The encoded protein is CASSSGGEGEQYF.

The V call is TRBV7-9, the J call TRBJ2-3; TRBD1 agrees at 8 bases. The CDR3 covers 14 residues. Per germline, CDR1 SEHNR and CDR2 FQNEAQ (reference sequence). V trimming: 5 bases; J trimming: 4 bases; junction bases outside the gene matches: 5. The CDR3 protein is CASSKRGQADTQYF. The CDR3 nucleotides read TGTGCCAGCAGCAAACGGGGACAGGCAGATACGCAGTATTTT.

The chain carries TRBV19 and TRBJ2-3, with D unclear. V lost 6 bases and J lost 6, with 10 bases in between. Germline CDR1 and CDR2: LNHDA and SQIVND (reference sequence). This CDR3 has 12 amino acids. The CDR3 is CASSFHGDTQYF. CDR3 nucleotide sequence: TGTGCCAGTAGCTTTCACGGGGATACGCAGTATTTT.

This clone came up once. This chain links TRBV5-4 with TRBJ2-5; 11 bases are shared with TRBD2. J lost 2 bases, V lost 4 bases, and 7 bases had no gene match. The CDR3 extends over 16 amino acids. The germline gives CDR1 SGHNT, CDR2 YYREEE (reference sequence). DNA for the CDR3: TGTGCCAGCAGCGCGGGGACTAGCGGACCTCAAGAGACCCAGTACTTC. Translating it yields CASSAGTSGPQETQYF.

CDR3 region: CASSLRAGGPPPTDTQYF. CDR3 nucleotide sequence: TGTGCCAGCAGTTTAAGGGCGGGAGGACCCCCTCCCACAGATACGCAGTATTTT. The chain couples TRBV27 to TRBJ2-3; 8 bases agree with TRBD2. The CDR3 is 18 amino acids. V lost 2 bases, J lost 2 bases, and 12 bases stayed unmatched. Germline V lookup: CDR1 MNHEY, CDR2 SMNVEV (reference sequence).

The chain uses TRBV28 and TRBJ1-5; 7 nucleotides align to TRBD1. With V trimmed by 2 bases and J by 2 bases, 6 bases remained unmatched. CDR3 size: 16 residues. Germline values: CDR1 MDHEN, CDR2 SYDVKM. The CDR3 nucleotides read TGTGCCAGCAGTTTACAGGGGGGTAACGGCAATCAGCCCCAGCATTTT. It is translated as CASSLQGGNGNQPQHF.

The genes are TRBV13 and TRBJ2-2, with TRBD2 as a possible D gene (6 bases). Trimming removed 5 bases from V and 7 bases from J, with 20 bases in between. Germline CDR1 reads PRHDT; CDR2 reads FYEKMQ (reference sequence). This CDR3 has 16 amino acids. CDR3 DNA sequence: TGTGCCAGCAGCCTCAACCCTGGACTAAGTGGCGGGGAGCTGTTTTTT. It specifies CASSLNPGLSGGELFF.

This clone was seen just once. The chain joins TRBV19 to TRBJ1-4, with TRBD1 as a possible D gene (5 bases). V lost 7 bases to trimming and J lost 8 bases, with 17 bases between them. Germline CDR1 is LNHDA and CDR2 is SQIVND (reference sequence). The CDR3 is made up of 14 amino acids. CDR3 sequence (DNA): TGTGCCAGTACCGGAGGGGCACTTGGCGAAAAACTGTTTTTT. Encoded protein: CASTGGALGEKLFF.

This chain uses TRBV28 with TRBJ1-1; D is unclear. Germline V lookup: CDR1 MDHEN, CDR2 SYDVKM. V lost 3 bases to trimming and J lost 2 bases, with 16 bases between them. This CDR3 is built from 16 residues. The CDR3 sequence: CASSLEGLSLNTEAFF. The CDR3 bases are TGTGCCAGCAGTTTGGAGGGATTAAGTTTAAACACTGAAGCTTTCTTT.

This clone was found once. The chain employs TRBV5-6 and TRBJ1-2; 9 bases match TRBD1. After removal of 4 bases from V and 6 bases from J, the junction contained 13 bases not matched to a gene. Germline CDR1 reads SGHDT; CDR2 reads YYEEEE. The CDR3 sequence is 16 residues long. For the CDR3, the DNA is TGTGCCAGCAGCCAAGAAACCGGGACAGGGAAGGATGGCTACACCTTC. Protein: CASSQETGTGKDGYTF.

The V and J genes are TRBV11-3 and TRBJ2-7; D perhaps matches TRBD1 (7 bases). Trimming stripped 5 bases from V and 4 bases from J, with 15 bases between. The CDR3 has 14 residues. CDR1 and CDR2 from the germline V gene are SGHNT and YENEEA. DNA of the CDR3: TGTGCCAGCAGCCGGGGGACAGACCAATACGAGCAGTACTTC. It codes for CASSRGTDQYEQYF.

CDR3 nucleotide sequence: TGCGCCAGCAGCTTGGCGGGACAGGGGGCTCACGACGAGCAGTACTTC. Protein: CASSLAGQGAHDEQYF. The rearrangement uses TRBV5-1 and TRBJ2-7, with 12 bases fitting TRBD1. With 0 bases clipped from V and 5 bases from J, the junction kept 6 bases outside the gene matches. Looked up from germline, CDR1 is SGHRS and CDR2 is YFSETQ. This CDR3 has 16 amino acids.

This clone has more than one count but fewer than ten. The rearrangement links TRBV24-1 to TRBJ1-5; 7 bases fit TRBD1. The CDR3 sequence is 18 residues long. CDR1 is KGHDR and CDR2 is SFDVKD in the germline V gene. V was pared by 5 bases and J by 5 bases, with 17 bases of the junction left unmatched. Here the CDR3 DNA reads TGTGCCACCAGTGGAGTGACAGGGAACGGTATGGCCGATCAGCCCCAGCATTTT. Residues: CATSGVTGNGMADQPQHF.

The chain is built from TRBV7-9 and TRBJ2-1; 11 bases are a match to TRBD1. The V and J ends lost 5 bases and 8 bases, in that order; junction bases with no gene match: 8. The CDR3 is 15 residues long. Germline V gene lookup returns CDR1 SEHNR and CDR2 FQNEAQ (reference sequence). The CDR3 spells CASSPGQGDGDEQFF. The CDR3 DNA reads as TGTGCCAGCAGCCCGGGACAGGGGGACGGAGATGAGCAGTTCTTC.

J is TRBJ2-1 and V is TRBV5-4; no definite D call. CDR1 is SGHNT and CDR2 is YYREEE in the germline V gene (reference sequence). This CDR3 comprises 12 residues. The V gene lost 0 bases and the J gene lost 9 bases, with 7 bases spanning the gap. CDR3 sequence reads: CASSLDDSEQFF. In nucleotides, the CDR3 is TGTGCCAGCAGCTTGGACGACTCTGAGCAGTTCTTC.

The chain has TRBV19 and TRBJ1-2; D remains ambiguous. The CDR3 has 13 residues. The ends were cut back, 7 bases at V and 6 bases at J, with 15 bases in the middle. Germline loops: CDR1 LNHDA, CDR2 SQIVND (reference sequence). As DNA, the CDR3 is TGTGCCAGTATTAGGGCGCAGGAGGATGGCTACACCTTC. It translates to CASIRAQEDGYTF.

The chain employs TRBV2 and TRBJ1-2, with 7 positions matching TRBD1. CDR1 SNHLY and CDR2 FYNNEI come from the germline V gene. The CDR3 extends over 13 amino acids. V was pared by 6 bases and J by 2 bases, with 3 bases of the junction left unmatched. CDR3 protein: CASSARGNYGYTF. CDR3 nucleotides: TGTGCCAGCAGCGCCAGGGGGAACTATGGCTACACCTTC.

This clone was observed a handful of times. This chain joins TRBV5-1 and TRBJ2-7, with TRBD2 matching 7 bases. CDR1 and CDR2 (germline): SGHRS, YFSETQ. After removal of 3 bases from V and 3 bases from J, the junction contained 6 bases not matched to a gene. The CDR3 contains 14 residues. The CDR3 loop reads CASSSGGSGYEQYF. The CDR3 DNA sequence: TGCGCCAGCAGCTCTGGCGGGAGTGGCTACGAGCAGTACTTC.

This clone came up a few times. The chain links TRBV6-5 to TRBJ2-1; TRBD2 matches 13 bases. Germline lookup yields CDR1 MNHEY and CDR2 SVGAGI. V trimming: 4 bases; J trimming: 7 bases; junction bases outside the gene matches: 7. This CDR3 is built from 16 residues. CDR3 sequence: CASSFPGLAGQNEQFF. Written as DNA, the CDR3 is TGTGCCAGCAGTTTCCCGGGACTAGCGGGACAAAATGAGCAGTTCTTC.

The chain uses TRBV5-1 and TRBJ2-4, with 10 bases aligning to TRBD2. V trimming: 4 bases; J trimming: 5 bases; junction bases outside the gene matches: 6. The CDR3 has 15 amino acids. From germline, CDR1 is SGHRS and CDR2 YFSETQ. CDR3 loop: CASSGWTSGQNIQYF. As DNA, the CDR3 is TGCGCCAGCAGCGGATGGACTAGCGGACAAAACATTCAGTACTTC.